This TCR beta chain was identified in a study of blood T cell repertoires in COVID-19. Per the germline V gene, CDR1 is LGHNA and CDR2 is YNFKEQ. Trimming removed 2 bases at V and 0 bases at J, with 20 bases between. The CDR3 is made up of 19 amino acids. TCRdb's copy holds only in-frame clones and misses some; the assay was immunoSEQ multiplex PCR. Counted here are around 190,000 clones, roughly 90% occurring once; the ten biggest clones make up 1.5% to 2%. The sequenced sample consisted of peripheral blood. This clonotype was obtained from a man younger than 30 with active or convalescent COVID-19. The chain recombines TRBV4-2 with TRBJ2-1; a weak D match, TRBD2 (6 bases). CDR3 residues: CASSQPLGSSASSYNEQFF. The CDR3 DNA is TGTGCCAGCAGCCAACCCCTGGGGTCTAGCGCTAGCTCCTACAATGAGCAGTTCTTC.